This T cell receptor (beta chain) emerged from a study of blood T cells in healthy people across ages. This CDR3 is built from 15 residues. Trimming removed 4 bases from V and 2 bases from J; junction bases left unmatched: 6. CDR1 and CDR2 (germline): ENHRY, SYGVKD. Next came a second PCR, run for roughly 7 to 12 cycles, which used a sample-barcoded 5' primer along with a J-beta primer mix. TCRdb processed the 5' RACE reads anew with MiXCR; each CDR3 protein has one entry. The table includes some 550,000 distinct CDR3 sequences, 40% to 55% detected once. The gene calls are TRBV10-3 and TRBJ2-7, with 9 bases aligning to TRBD1. Source material: blood. This TCR came from an elderly man in good health. This CDR3 reads CAISVGTGSPYEQYF. The CDR3 region has the DNA TGTGCCATCAGTGTGGGGACAGGGTCCCCCTACGAGCAGTACTTC.